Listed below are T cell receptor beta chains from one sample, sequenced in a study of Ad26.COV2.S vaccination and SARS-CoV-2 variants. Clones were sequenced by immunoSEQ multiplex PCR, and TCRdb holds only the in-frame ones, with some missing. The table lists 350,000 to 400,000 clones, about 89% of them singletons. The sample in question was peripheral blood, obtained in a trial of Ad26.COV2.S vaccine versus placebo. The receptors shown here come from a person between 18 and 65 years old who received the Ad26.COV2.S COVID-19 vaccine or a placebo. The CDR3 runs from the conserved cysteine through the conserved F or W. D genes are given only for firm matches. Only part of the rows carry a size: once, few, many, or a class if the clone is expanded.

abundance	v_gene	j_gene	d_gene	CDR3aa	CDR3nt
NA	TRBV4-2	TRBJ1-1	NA	CASSQVEVLQGTEAFF	TGTGCCAGCAGCCAAGTTGAAGTTCTCCAAGGGACTGAAGCTTTCTTT
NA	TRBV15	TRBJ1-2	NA	CATSREPRGAYGYTF	TGTGCCACCAGCAGAGAGCCGAGGGGAGCCTATGGCTACACCTTC
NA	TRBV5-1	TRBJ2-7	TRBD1	CASSRDREPYEQYF	TGCGCCAGCTCCAGGGACAGGGAACCCTACGAGCAGTACTTC
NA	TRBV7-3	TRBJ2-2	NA	CASSLYSRLDNTGELFF	TGTGCCAGCAGCTTATATAGCCGACTAGATAACACCGGGGAGCTGTTTTTT
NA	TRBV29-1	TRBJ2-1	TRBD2	CSVDPGGNEQFF	TGCAGCGTTGACCCGGGGGGCAATGAGCAGTTCTTC
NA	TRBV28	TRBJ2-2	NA	CASRPTPGSANTGELFF	TGTGCCAGCAGACCCACTCCGGGTTCCGCGAACACCGGGGAGCTGTTTTTT
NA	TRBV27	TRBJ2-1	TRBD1	CASAYGTGGGNEQFF	TGTGCCAGCGCTTACGGGACAGGGGGGGGCAATGAGCAGTTCTTC
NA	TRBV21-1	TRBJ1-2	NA	CASSPTYGYTF	TGTGCCAGCAGCCCCACCTATGGCTACACCTTC
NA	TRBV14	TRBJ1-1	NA	CASSQQARDEAFF	TGTGCCAGCAGCCAACAGGCACGGGATGAAGCTTTCTTT
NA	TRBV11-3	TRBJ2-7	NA	CASSLLRGLREQYF	TGTGCCAGCAGCTTGCTCAGGGGTCTACGGGAGCAGTACTTC
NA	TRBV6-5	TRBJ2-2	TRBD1	CASRQGAGGELFF	TGTGCCAGCAGACAGGGGGCCGGAGGGGAGCTGTTTTTT
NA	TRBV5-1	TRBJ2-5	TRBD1	CASSPGQGLETQYF	TGCGCCAGCAGCCCGGGACAGGGGCTGGAGACCCAGTACTTC
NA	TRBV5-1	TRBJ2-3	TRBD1	CASSLGTADDTQYF	TGCGCCAGCAGCTTAGGGACAGCGGATGATACGCAGTATTTT
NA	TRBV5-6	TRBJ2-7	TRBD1	CASTQTGTLYEQYF	TGTGCCAGCACCCAGACAGGGACCCTCTACGAGCAGTACTTC
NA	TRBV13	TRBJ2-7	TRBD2	CASSPPRGSSYEQYF	TGTGCCAGCAGCCCCCCTCGCGGGAGCTCCTACGAGCAGTACTTC
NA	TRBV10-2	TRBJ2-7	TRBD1	CASKKTGGSSYEQYF	TGCGCCAGCAAGAAGACAGGGGGTAGCTCCTACGAGCAGTACTTC
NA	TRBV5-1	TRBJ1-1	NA	CASSRPGEYTEAFF	TGCGCCAGCAGCCGCCCGGGTGAGTACACTGAAGCTTTCTTT
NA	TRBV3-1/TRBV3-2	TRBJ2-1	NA	CASSHSQKGPYNEQFF	TGTGCCAGCAGTCATTCCCAGAAAGGTCCCTACAATGAGCAGTTCTTC
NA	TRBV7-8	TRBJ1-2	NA	CASSLGGRHGYGYTF	TGTGCCAGCAGCTTAGGCGGGCGGCATGGCTATGGCTACACCTTC
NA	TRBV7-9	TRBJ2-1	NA	CASSAWQGSNEQFF	TGTGCCAGCAGCGCCTGGCAGGGCTCCAATGAGCAGTTCTTC
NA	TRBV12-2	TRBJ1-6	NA	CASRFIGRASSYNSPLHF	TGTGCAAGTCGCTTTATTGGGAGAGCGAGCTCCTATAATTCACCCCTCCACTTT
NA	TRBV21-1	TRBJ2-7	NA	CASTKKHPGPGAPDVWDYEQYF	TGTGCCAGCACCAAAAAACACCCGGGACCGGGGGCGCCCGACGTCTGGGACTACGAGCAGTACTTC
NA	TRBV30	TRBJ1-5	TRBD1	CAWSLQGNQPQHF	TGTGCCTGGAGTTTACAGGGGAATCAGCCCCAGCATTTT
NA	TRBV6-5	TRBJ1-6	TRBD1	CASSTWDREGPLHF	TGTGCCAGCAGTACTTGGGACAGGGAGGGTCCCCTCCACTTT
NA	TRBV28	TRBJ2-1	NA	CASSSLEASAYNEQFF	TGTGCCAGCAGCTCCCTGGAGGCTAGCGCCTACAATGAGCAGTTCTTC
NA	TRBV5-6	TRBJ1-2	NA	CASSLVRPGGYTF	TGTGCCAGCAGCTTGGTAAGGCCGGGTGGCTACACCTTC
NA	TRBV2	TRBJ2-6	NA	CASSPDRGSGANVLTF	TGTGCCAGCAGTCCGGACCGAGGCTCTGGGGCCAACGTCCTGACTTTC
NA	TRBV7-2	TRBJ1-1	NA	CASSFKQGVINAFF	TGTGCCAGCAGCTTTAAACAGGGAGTAATTAACGCTTTCTTT
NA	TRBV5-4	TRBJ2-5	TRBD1	CASRLGQRHYYRETQYF	TGTGCCAGCAGATTGGGACAGCGCCATTATTATCGGGAGACCCAGTACTTC
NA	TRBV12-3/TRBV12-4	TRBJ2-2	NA	CASMLRSTGELFF	TGTGCCAGCATGCTGAGGAGCACCGGGGAGCTGTTTTTT
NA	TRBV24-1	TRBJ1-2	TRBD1	CATSARDRGLGGYTF	TGTGCCACCAGTGCGAGGGACAGGGGGCTAGGTGGCTACACCTTC
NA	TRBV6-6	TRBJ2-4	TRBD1	CASSYPGQKNIQYF	TGTGCCAGCAGTTACCCGGGACAGAAAAACATTCAGTACTTC
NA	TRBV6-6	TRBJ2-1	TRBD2	CASSYQREGYNEQFF	TGTGCCAGCAGTTATCAGCGGGAGGGTTACAATGAGCAGTTCTTC
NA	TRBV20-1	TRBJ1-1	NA	CSARIVAEAFF	TGCAGTGCTAGAATAGTCGCTGAAGCTTTCTTT
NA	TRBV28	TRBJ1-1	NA	CASSFLSRPGNTEAFF	TGTGCCAGCAGTTTTTTGAGCCGACCGGGGAACACTGAAGCTTTCTTT
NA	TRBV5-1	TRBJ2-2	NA	CASSFGGNTGELFF	TGCGCCAGCAGCTTCGGGGGAAACACCGGGGAGCTGTTTTTT
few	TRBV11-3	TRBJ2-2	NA	CASSLDAGYSTGELFF	TGTGCCAGCAGCTTAGATGCCGGCTACAGCACCGGGGAGCTGTTTTTT
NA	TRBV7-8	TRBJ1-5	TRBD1	CASSLGQVNQPQHF	TGTGCCAGCAGCTTGGGACAGGTCAATCAGCCCCAGCATTTT
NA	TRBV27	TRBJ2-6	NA	CASRGSPSGLTF	TGTGCCAGCAGGGGCTCACCTTCGGGTCTGACTTTC
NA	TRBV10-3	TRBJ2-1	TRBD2	CAIRASGRPHEQFF	TGTGCCATCAGGGCTAGCGGGAGGCCCCATGAGCAGTTCTTC